This T cell receptor beta chain was sequenced in a study of blood T cell repertoires in COVID-19. TCRdb keeps only in-frame clones here, not all; method: immunoSEQ multiplex PCR. The sample has 120,000 to 150,000 clones, around 90% seen once. Trimming pared 5 bases from V and 0 bases from J, leaving 4 bases between. Germline CDR1 and CDR2: MDHEN and SYDVKM. CDR3 length equals 12 residues. The V and J genes are TRBV28 and TRBJ1-1; D not resolved. The TCR comes from a human donor in a cohort sampled during active COVID-19. Sequenced: peripheral blood. The CDR3, as DNA: TGTGCCAGCAGTGTTATGAACACTGAAGCTTTCTTT. Translated: CASSVMNTEAFF. The full variable domain, rest sourced from reference TRBV28 and TRBJ1-1, is DVKVTQSSRYLVKRTGEKVFLECVQDMDHENMFWYRQDPGLGLRLIYFSYDVKMKEKGDIPEGYSVSREKKERFSLILESASTNQTSMYLCASSVMNTEAFFGQGTRLTVV.